This TCR beta chain was obtained from a study of cytotoxic CD8 clonotypes in ibrutinib-treated CLL. In the study overall: With a range of 6 to 36, the median treatment time before response samples were taken was more than nine months. The study, taken as a whole, reports: Relative to age-matched healthy donors, clonality at baseline was higher, and it tracked circulating CD8+ T-cell counts.

With 3 bases clipped from V and 4 bases from J, the junction kept 17 bases outside the gene matches. This CDR3 spans 18 amino acids. The V gene's germline CDR1 is LGHNA and CDR2 YNFKEQ. In regard to this clone: Its antigen remains unknown.

Libraries were prepared by immunoSEQ multiplex PCR; TCRdb keeps only in-frame clonotypes and omits some of them. This sample has 150,000 or so clones, with around 80% found just once. Material: PBMCs, obtained after 36 months of ibrutinib treatment. The TCR comes from a human donor with chronic lymphocytic leukemia. The chain couples TRBV4-2 to TRBJ1-2; 7 bases align to TRBD1. The CDR3 spells CASSQVTVGTPGGYGYTF. The DNA of the CDR3 is TGTGCCAGCAGCCAGGTAACCGTCGGGACCCCAGGGGGCTATGGCTACACCTTC.